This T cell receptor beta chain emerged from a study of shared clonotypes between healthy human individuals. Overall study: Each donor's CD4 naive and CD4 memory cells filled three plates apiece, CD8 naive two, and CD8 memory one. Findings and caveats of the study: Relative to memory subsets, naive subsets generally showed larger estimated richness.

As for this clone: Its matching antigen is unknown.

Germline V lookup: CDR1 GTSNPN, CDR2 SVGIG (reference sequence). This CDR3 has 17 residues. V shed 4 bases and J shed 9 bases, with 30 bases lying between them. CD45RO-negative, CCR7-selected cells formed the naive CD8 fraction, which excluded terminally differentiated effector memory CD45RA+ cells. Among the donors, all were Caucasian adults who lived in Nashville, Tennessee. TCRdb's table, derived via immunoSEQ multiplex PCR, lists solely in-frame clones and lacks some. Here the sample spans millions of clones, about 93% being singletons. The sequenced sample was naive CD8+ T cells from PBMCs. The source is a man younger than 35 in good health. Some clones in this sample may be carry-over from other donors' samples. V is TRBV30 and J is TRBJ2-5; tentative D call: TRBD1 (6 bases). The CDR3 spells CAWIRSPRDINFVPQYF. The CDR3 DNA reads TGTGCCTGGATTCGCTCTCCACGGGACATCAATTTCGTCCCCCAGTACTTC.